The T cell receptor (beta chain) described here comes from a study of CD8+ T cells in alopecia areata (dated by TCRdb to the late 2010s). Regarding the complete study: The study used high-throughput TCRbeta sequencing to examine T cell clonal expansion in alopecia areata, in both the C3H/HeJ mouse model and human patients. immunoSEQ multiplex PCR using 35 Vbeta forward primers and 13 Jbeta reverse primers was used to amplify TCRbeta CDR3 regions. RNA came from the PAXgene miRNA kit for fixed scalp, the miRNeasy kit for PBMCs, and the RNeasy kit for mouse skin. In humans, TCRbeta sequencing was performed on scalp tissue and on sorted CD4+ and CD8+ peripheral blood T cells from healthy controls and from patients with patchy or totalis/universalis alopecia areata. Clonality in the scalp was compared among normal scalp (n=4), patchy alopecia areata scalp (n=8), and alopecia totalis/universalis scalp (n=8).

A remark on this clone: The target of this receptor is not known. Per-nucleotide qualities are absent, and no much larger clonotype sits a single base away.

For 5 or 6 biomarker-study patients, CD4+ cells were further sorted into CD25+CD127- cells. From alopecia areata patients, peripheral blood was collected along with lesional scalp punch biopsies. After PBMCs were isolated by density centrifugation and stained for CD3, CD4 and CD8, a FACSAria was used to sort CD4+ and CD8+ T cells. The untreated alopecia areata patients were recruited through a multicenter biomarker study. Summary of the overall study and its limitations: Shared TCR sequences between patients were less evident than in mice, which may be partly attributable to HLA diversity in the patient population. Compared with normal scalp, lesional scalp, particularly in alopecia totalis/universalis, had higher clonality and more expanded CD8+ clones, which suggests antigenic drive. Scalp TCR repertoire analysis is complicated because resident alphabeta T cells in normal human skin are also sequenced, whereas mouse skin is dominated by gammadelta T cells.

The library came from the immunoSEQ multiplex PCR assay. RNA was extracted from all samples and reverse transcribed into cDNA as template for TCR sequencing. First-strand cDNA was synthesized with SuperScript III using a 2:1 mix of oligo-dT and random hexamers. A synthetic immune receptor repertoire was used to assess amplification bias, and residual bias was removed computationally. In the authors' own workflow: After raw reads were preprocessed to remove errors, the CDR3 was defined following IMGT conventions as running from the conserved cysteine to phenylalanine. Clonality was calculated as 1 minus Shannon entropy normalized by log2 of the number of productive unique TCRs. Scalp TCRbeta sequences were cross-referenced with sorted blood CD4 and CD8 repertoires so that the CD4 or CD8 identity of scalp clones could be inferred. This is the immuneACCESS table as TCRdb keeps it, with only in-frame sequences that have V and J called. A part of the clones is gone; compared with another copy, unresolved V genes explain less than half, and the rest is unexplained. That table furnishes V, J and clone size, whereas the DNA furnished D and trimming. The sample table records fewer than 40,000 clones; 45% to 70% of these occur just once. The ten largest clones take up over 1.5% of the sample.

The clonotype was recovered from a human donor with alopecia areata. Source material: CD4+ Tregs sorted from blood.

The sequenced DNA: TGTGCCAGCAGCCTCCAAGCGGGGGGGAGAGAGACCCAGTACTTC. Its translation is CASSLQAGGRETQYF. The V gene is TRBV11-2 and the J gene is TRBJ2-5, with TRBD2 matching 10 junction bases. CDR1 and CDR2 (SGHAT, FQNNGV) derive from the germline V gene. Reading from cysteine to phenylalanine, the CDR3 counts 15 amino acids. Kept here is only the CDR3 DNA, which spans 45 bases and is read in frame from base 1. Trimming takes 5 bases off V and 4 bases off J; junction bases not matched to a gene: 7.